Below, 14 T cell receptor beta chains from the same sample are listed, as sequenced in a study of T cell responses to AZD1222 COVID-19 vaccine. Produced via immunoSEQ multiplex PCR; TCRdb's table is partial and in-frame only. The sample has approximately 150,000 clones; approximately 91% are singletons. The sample in question was peripheral blood, obtained 28 days after the second AZD1222 dose. These TCRs come from an adult who received the AZD1222 COVID-19 vaccine.

J is TRBJ1-1 and V is TRBV4-1, with D hard to call. CDR1 is MGHRA, CDR2 YSYEKL, per germline. V lost 0 bases and J 5 bases, leaving 16 bases between the germline ends. This CDR3 is 16 amino acids long. The CDR3 sequence is CASSQERRGQGTEAFF. DNA for the CDR3: TGCGCCAGCAGCCAAGAAAGGAGAGGCCAAGGAACTGAAGCTTTCTTT.

This chain joins TRBV7-2 and TRBJ1-1; D is ambiguous. The V end lost 3 bases, the J end lost 2 bases, and 7 bases lay between the germline ends. The germline gives CDR1 SGHTA, CDR2 FQGNSA. The CDR3 runs to 13 residues. CDR3 nucleotides: TGTGCCAGCAGCTTCCAGCCCAACACTGAAGCTTTCTTT. As protein: CASSFQPNTEAFF. The full variable domain, its missing parts supplied by reference TRBV7-2 and TRBJ1-1, is GAGVSQSPSNKVTEKGKDVELRCDPISGHTALYWYRQSLGQGLEFLIYFQGNSAPDKSGLPSDRFSAERTGGSVSTLTIQRTQQEDSAVYLCASSFQPNTEAFFGQGTRLTVV.

The chain links TRBV18 to TRBJ1-2; the D is unclear. Germline CDR1 KGHSH, CDR2 LQKENI. V lost 2 bases, J lost 3 bases, and 10 bases lay in between. The CDR3 spans 14 residues. The CDR3 nucleotides read TGTGCCAGCTCACCATTGGACGGGGACTATGGCTACACCTTC. Encoded protein: CASSPLDGDYGYTF.

Only one count was recorded for this clone. The sample carries other DNA sequences with the same CDR3. The V call is TRBV6-5, the J call TRBJ2-1, with 9 bases fitting TRBD1. Germline V gene lookup returns CDR1 MNHEY and CDR2 SVGAGI. Trimming removed 4 bases from V and 0 bases from J; junction bases left unmatched: 1. This CDR3 has 15 amino acids. The CDR3 DNA follows: TGTGCCAGCAGTTTGACAGGGGGCTCCTACAATGAGCAGTTCTTC. Its protein is CASSLTGGSYNEQFF.

The rearrangement uses TRBV5-1 and TRBJ2-2; maybe TRBD1 (5 bases). The germline V gene has CDR1 SGHRS and CDR2 YFSETQ. Between the trimmed V and J ends, which lost 0 bases and 6 bases, there was a span of 12 bases. The CDR3 consists of 15 residues. As DNA, the CDR3 is TGCGCCAGCAGCTTGGCCGGACATCGTTCCGGGGAGCTGTTTTTT. Translating it yields CASSLAGHRSGELFF.

This chain uses TRBV29-1 with TRBJ1-1, with D unresolved. The CDR3 has 13 residues. Deletions cut 4 bases from V and 6 bases from J, with 15 bases between. CDR1 is SQVTM, CDR2 ANQGSEA, per germline. CDR3 coding DNA: TGCAGCGTTGCCCCACGGTCAGAGGCTGAAGCTTTCTTT. Protein: CSVAPRSEAEAFF. Variable domain in full (rest from reference TRBV29-1 and TRBJ1-1): SAVISQKPSRDICQRGTSLTIQCQVDSQVTMMFWYRQQPGQSLTLIATANQGSEATYESGFVIDKFPISRPNLTFSTLTVSNMSPEDSSIYLCSVAPRSEAEAFFGQGTRLTVV.

The genes are TRBV18 and TRBJ2-1; D ambiguous. Germline-derived CDR1 and CDR2 are KGHSH and LQKENI. The CDR3 has 15 amino acids. The V end was cut by 0 bases, the J end by 7 bases, with 13 bases between. CDR3: CASSPPTQLRNEQFF. The CDR3 coding sequence is TGTGCCAGCTCACCACCGACACAGCTAAGAAATGAGCAGTTCTTC.

Only one count was recorded for this clone. The rearrangement links TRBV18 to TRBJ1-6; TRBD1 matches at 11 bases. Trimming cost V 1 base and J 7 bases; bases outside gene matches: 3. CDR3 length equals 16 residues. Germline V gene data show CDR1 as KGHSH and CDR2 as LQKENI. CDR3 sequence (DNA): TGTGCCAGCTCACCACGGACAGGGGGCTTAAATTCACCCCTCCACTTT. As protein: CASSPRTGGLNSPLHF.

The DNA of the CDR3 is TGCGCCAGCAGCCAGGGGGGTGGCGCTGAAGCTTTCTTT. Translated, it gives CASSQGGGAEAFF. This rearrangement joins TRBV5-1 to TRBJ1-1; TRBD1 aligns across 7 bases. The CDR3 consists of 13 residues. CDR1 is SGHRS and CDR2 is YFSETQ in the germline V gene. V shed 4 bases, J shed 6 bases, and the junction held 6 bases outside the gene matches. The full variable domain, in which reference TRBV5-1 and TRBJ1-1 provide the parts outside the CDR3, is KAGVTQTPRYLIKTRGQQVTLSCSPISGHRSVSWYQQTPGQGLQFLFEYFSETQRNKGNFPGRFSGRQFSNSRSEMNVSTLELGDSALYLCASSQGGGAEAFFGQGTRLTVV.

The V and J genes are TRBV4-2 and TRBJ1-2; 11 bases are shared with TRBD1. This CDR3 region has 13 residues. Germline-derived CDR1 and CDR2 are LGHNA and YNFKEQ. With V trimmed by 6 bases and J by 7 bases, 4 bases remained unmatched. CDR3: CASRDGTGGGYTF. The CDR3 DNA reads as TGTGCCAGCAGAGACGGGACAGGGGGTGGCTACACCTTC.

The rearrangement joins TRBV6-5 to TRBJ1-6; D ambiguous. Germline-derived CDR1 and CDR2 are MNHEY and SVGAGI. This CDR3 has 15 residues. V was cut by 6 bases and J by 4 bases, with 13 bases left in between. The CDR3 is CASSRAGGYNSPLHF. The CDR3 DNA reads as TGTGCCAGCAGCCGAGCGGGAGGGTATAATTCACCCCTCCACTTT.

This CDR3 reads CASSVSHSPSYNEQFF. The CDR3 DNA is TGTGCCAGCAGCGTTAGTCACAGCCCCTCCTACAATGAGCAGTTCTTC. The V call is TRBV7-9, the J call TRBJ2-1; the D is unclear. Trimming pared 5 bases from V and 0 bases from J, leaving 14 bases between. CDR1 SEHNR and CDR2 FQNEAQ come from the germline V gene (reference sequence). CDR3 length: 16 residues.

V is TRBV28 and J is TRBJ2-7; 8 bases align to TRBD2. This CDR3 spans 16 amino acids. Germline values: CDR1 MDHEN, CDR2 SYDVKM. V was clipped by 5 bases and J by 1 base; unmatched bases: 10. The CDR3, as DNA: TGTGCCAGCAGTGGTAGCGGGGCTTTAGCTTCCTACGAGCAGTACTTC. It codes for CASSGSGALASYEQYF.

The rearrangement uses TRBV6-5 and TRBJ2-3, with 7 bases identical to TRBD1. Germline CDR1 and CDR2: MNHEY and SVGAGI. V shed 6 bases, J shed 6 bases, and the junction held 12 bases outside the gene matches. The CDR3 length is 15 residues. The CDR3 bases are TGTGCCAGCAGCCAGGGACAGACCCGGGCGGATACGCAGTATTTT. Protein product: CASSQGQTRADTQYF.